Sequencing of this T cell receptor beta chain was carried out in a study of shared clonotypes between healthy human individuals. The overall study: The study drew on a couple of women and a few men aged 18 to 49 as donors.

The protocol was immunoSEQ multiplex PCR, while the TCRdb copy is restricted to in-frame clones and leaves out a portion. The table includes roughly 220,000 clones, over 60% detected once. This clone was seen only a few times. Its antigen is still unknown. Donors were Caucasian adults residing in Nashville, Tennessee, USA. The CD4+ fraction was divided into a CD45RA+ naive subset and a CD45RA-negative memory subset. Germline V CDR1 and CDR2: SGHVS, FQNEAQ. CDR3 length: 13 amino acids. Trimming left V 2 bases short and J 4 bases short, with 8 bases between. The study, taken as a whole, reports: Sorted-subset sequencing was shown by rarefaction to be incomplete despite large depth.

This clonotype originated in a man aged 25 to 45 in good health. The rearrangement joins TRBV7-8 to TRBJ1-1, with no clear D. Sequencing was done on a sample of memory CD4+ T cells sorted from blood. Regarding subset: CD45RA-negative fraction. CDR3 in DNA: TGTGCCAGCAGCTTAATTGGTGGCACTGAAGCTTTCTTT. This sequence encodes CASSLIGGTEAFF.